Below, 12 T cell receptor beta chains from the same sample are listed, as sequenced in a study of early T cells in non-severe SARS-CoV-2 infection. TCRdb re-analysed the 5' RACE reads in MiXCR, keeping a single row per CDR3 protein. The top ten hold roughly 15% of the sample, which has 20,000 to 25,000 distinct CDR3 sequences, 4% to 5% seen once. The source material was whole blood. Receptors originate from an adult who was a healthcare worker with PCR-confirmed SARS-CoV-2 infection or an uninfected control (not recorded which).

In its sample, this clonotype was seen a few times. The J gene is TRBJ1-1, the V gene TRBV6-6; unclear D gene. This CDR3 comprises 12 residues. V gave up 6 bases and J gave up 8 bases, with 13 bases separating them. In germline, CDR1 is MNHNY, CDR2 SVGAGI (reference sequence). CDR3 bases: TGTGCCAGCAGCGAAACCAGGTACGAAGCTTTCTTT. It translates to CASSETRYEAFF.

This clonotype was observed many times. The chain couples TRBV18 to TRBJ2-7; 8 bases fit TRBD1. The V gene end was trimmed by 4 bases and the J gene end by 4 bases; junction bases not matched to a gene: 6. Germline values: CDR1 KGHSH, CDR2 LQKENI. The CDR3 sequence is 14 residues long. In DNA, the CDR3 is TGTGCCAGCTCACTAGAGACAGGGGAGTACGAGCAGTACTTC. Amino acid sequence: CASSLETGEYEQYF.

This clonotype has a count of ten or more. CDR3 nucleotide sequence: TGTGCCAGCAGCCCAAGACGGGACAGCCCCTATGGCTACACCTTC. It translates to CASSPRRDSPYGYTF. The J gene is TRBJ1-2, the V gene TRBV7-3, with TRBD1 matching over 7 bases. CDR1 and CDR2 from the germline V gene are SGHTA and FQGTGA. The length of the CDR3 is 15 residues. V dropped 5 bases and J dropped 4; count of bases not matched to a gene: 10.

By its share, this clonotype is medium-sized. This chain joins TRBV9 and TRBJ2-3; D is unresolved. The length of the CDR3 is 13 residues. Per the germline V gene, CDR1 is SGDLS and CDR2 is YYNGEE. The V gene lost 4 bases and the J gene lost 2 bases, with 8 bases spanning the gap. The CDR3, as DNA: TGTGCCAGCAGCCCCCGGGTCACAGATACGCAGTATTTT. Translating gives CASSPRVTDTQYF.

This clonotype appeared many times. CDR3 region: CASSLGTGRTDTQYF. CDR3 bases: TGTGCCAGCAGTTTGGGGACAGGGAGGACAGATACGCAGTATTTT. The chain combines TRBV3-1 with TRBJ2-3; 9 bases line up with TRBD1. Germline CDR1 and CDR2: LGHDT and YNNKEL (reference sequence). The trim removed 6 bases at V and 3 bases at J, leaving 7 bases unmatched. The CDR3 length is 15 residues.

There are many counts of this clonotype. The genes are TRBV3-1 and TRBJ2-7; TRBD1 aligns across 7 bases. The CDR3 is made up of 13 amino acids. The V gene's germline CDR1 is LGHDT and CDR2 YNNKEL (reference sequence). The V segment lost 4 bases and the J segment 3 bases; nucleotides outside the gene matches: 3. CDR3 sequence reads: CASSPTGLYEQYF. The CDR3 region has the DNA TGTGCCAGCAGCCCGACAGGGCTCTACGAGCAGTACTTC.

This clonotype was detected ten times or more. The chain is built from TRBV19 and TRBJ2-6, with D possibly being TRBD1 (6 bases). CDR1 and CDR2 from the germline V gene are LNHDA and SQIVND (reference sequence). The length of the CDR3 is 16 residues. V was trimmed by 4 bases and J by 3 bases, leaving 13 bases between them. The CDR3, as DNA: TGTGCCAGTAGTACCTTACAGGGAATTGGGGCCAACGTCCTGACTTTC. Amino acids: CASSTLQGIGANVLTF.

CDR3 nucleotide sequence: TGTGCCATCAGAGGGGGTAGCGGGGGGGTTGGTGATACGCAGTATTTT. This translates into CAIRGGSGGVGDTQYF. The chain employs TRBV10-3 and TRBJ2-3; TRBD2 agrees at 11 bases. Germline-derived CDR1 and CDR2 are ENHRY and SYGVKD. The CDR3 is made up of 16 amino acids. V lost 6 bases to trimming and J lost 6 bases; unmatched junction nucleotides: 11.

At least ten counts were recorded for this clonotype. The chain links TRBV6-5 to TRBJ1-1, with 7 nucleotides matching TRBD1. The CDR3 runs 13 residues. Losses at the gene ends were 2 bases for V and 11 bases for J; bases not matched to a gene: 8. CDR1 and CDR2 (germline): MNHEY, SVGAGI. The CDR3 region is CASSYKRGRPAFF. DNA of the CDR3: TGTGCCAGCAGTTACAAGAGGGGGCGTCCGGCTTTCTTT.

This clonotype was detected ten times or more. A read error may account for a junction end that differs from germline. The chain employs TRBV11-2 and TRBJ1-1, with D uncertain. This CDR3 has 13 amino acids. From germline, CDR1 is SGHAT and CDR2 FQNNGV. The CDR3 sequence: CASSLGENTEVFF. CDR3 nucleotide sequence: TGTGCCAGCAGCTTAGGCGAGAACACTGAAGTTTTCTTT.

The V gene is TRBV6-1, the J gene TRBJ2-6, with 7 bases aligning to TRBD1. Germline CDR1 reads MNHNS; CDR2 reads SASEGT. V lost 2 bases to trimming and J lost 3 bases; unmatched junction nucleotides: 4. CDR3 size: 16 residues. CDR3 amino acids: CASSESRGLGANVLTF. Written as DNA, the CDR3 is TGTGCCAGCAGTGAATCGAGGGGGCTTGGGGCCAACGTCCTGACTTTC.

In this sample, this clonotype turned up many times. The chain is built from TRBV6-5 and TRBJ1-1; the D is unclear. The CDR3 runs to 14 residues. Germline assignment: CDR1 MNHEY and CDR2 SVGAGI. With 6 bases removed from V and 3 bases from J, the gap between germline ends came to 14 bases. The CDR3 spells CASRGARLDTEAFF. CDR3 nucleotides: TGTGCCAGCAGGGGTGCCAGACTAGACACTGAAGCTTTCTTT.